One and the same sample provided the 2 T cell receptor beta chains below, sequenced in a study of T cell repertoires in aging, cancer and after chemotherapy. The template was genomic DNA from peripheral blood, not RNA. TRB rearrangements spanning V, D and J were amplified using mixed TRB-A/B primers. TCRdb recomputed calls from the multiplex PCR reads with MiXCR, one row per CDR3 protein. The profile shows about 5,700 distinct CDR3 sequences, approximately 30% of them singletons. Sequenced sample: blood. The receptors derive from a human donor in good health.

The J gene is TRBJ1-1, the V gene TRBV19, with D maybe TRBD1 (5 bases). The germline V and J ends were trimmed by 5 bases and 4 bases, with 11 bases remaining between them. In germline, CDR1 is LNHDA, CDR2 SQIVND (reference sequence). The CDR3 consists of 13 residues. The CDR3 sequence is CASSPGFGTEAFF. The CDR3 DNA follows: TGTGCCAGTAGTCCAGGGTTCGGCACTGAAGCTTTCTTT. Drawing the rest from reference TRBV19 and TRBJ1-1, the complete variable domain is DGGITQSPKYLFRKEGQNVTLSCEQNLNHDAMYWYRQDPGQGLRLIYYSQIVNDFQKGDIAEGYSVSREKKESFPLTVTSAQKNPTAFYLCASSPGFGTEAFFGQGTRLTVV.

This clonotype rates as medium-sized. The chain recombines TRBV19 with TRBJ1-3; D is unresolved. V dropped 2 bases and J dropped 0 bases, with 8 bases sitting between them. Germline CDR1 LNHDA, CDR2 SQIVND (reference sequence). The CDR3 contains 15 residues. CDR3 sequence: CASSISLASGNTIYF. The CDR3 nucleotides are TGTGCCAGTAGTATATCTCTGGCCTCTGGAAACACCATATATTTT.